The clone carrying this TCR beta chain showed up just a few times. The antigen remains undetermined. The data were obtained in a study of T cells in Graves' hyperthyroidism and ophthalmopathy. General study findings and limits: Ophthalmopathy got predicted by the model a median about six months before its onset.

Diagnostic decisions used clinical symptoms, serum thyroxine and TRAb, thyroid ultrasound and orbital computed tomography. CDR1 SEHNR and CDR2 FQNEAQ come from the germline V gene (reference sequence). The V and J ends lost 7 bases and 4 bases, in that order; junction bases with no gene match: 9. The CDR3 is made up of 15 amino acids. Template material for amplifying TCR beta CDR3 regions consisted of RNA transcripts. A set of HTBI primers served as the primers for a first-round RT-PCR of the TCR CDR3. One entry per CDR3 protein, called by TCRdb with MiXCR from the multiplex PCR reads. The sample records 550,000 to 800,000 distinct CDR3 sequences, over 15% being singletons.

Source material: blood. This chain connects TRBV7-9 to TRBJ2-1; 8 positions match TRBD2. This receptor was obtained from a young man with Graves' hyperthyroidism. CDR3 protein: CASIQAGEVYNEQFF. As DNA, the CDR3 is TGTGCCAGCATCCAAGCGGGAGAAGTTTACAATGAGCAGTTCTTC.